The T cell receptor (beta chain) described here comes from a study of blood T cell repertoires in COVID-19. The germline CDR1 and CDR2 sequences are LGHDT and YNNKEL (reference sequence). The CDR3 is 16 amino acids. V was pared by 3 bases and J by 4 bases, with 9 bases of the junction left unmatched. In the original analysis: It was from reference gene primer amplification that nucleated cell counts were estimated. The table came from immunoSEQ multiplex PCR; TCRdb's copy has only in-frame clones and leaves some out. V, J and clone size reflect that table, while D and trimming were determined from the DNA. This sample has about 190,000 clones, with 70% to 80% found just once. Each participant's cohort was designated according to participant-reported clinical history. Each recovered donor of Cohort 3 presented with two negative PCRs, clearance, or symptom resolution.

The chain joins TRBV3-1 (or the pseudogene TRBV3-2) to TRBJ1-2, with 9 bases that match TRBD1. The sample was PBMCs or T cells enriched from blood (not recorded which). This clonotype originated in a woman aged 50 to 65 who had recovered from COVID-19. Written as DNA, the CDR3 is TGTGCCAGCAGCCATTCGGACAGGGGAAACCTCTATGGCTACACCTTC. As protein: CASSHSDRGNLYGYTF.